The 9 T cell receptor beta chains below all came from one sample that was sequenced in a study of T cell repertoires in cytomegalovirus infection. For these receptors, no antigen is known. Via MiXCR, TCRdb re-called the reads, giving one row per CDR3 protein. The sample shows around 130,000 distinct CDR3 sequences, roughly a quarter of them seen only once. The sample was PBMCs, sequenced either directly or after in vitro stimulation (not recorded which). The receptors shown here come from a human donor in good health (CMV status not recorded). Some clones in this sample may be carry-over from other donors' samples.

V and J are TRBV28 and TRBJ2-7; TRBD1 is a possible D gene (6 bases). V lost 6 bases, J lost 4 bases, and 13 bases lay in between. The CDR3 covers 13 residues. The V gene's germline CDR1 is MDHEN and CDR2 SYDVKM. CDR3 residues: CASSGTTPYEQYF. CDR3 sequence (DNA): TGTGCCAGCAGCGGGACAACCCCTTACGAGCAGTACTTC.

CDR3 in amino acids: CATRGEGSSSYNEQFF. The CDR3 coding sequence is TGTGCCACCCGAGGGGAGGGATCGAGCTCCTACAATGAGCAGTTCTTC. V and J are TRBV6-2 or TRBV6-3 and TRBJ2-1, with TRBD2 identical over 7 bases. Germline V gives CDR1 MNHEY, CDR2 SVGEGT. Unmatched junction bases numbered 12, after V lost 10 bases and J lost 0 bases. The CDR3 is made up of 16 amino acids.

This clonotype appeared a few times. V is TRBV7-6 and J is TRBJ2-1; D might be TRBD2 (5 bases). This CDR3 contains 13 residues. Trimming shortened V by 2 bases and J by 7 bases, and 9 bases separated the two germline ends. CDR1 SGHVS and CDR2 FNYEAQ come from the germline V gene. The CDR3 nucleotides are TGTGCCAGCAGCTTATTCGAGGGTAATGAGCAGTTCTTC. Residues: CASSLFEGNEQFF.

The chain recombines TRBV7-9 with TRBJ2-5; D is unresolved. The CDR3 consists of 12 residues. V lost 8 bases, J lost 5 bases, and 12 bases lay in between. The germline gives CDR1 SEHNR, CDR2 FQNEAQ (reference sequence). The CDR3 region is CASVPSVETQYF. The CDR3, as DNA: TGTGCCAGCGTTCCGAGCGTTGAGACCCAGTACTTC.

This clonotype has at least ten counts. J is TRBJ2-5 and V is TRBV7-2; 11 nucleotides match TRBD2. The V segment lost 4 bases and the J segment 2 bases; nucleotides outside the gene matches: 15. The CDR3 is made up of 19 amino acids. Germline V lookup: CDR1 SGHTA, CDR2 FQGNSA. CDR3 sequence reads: CASSSRGASGRIAQETQYF. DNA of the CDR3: TGTGCCAGCAGCTCCCGCGGGGCTAGCGGGAGGATCGCACAAGAGACCCAGTACTTC.

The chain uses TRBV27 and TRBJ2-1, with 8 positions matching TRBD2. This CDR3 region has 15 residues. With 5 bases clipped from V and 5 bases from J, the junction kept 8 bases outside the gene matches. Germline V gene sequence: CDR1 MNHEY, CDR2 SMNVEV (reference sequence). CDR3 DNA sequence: TGTGCCAGCAGTCCCCGACTAGCGAGCGACAATGAGCAGTTCTTC. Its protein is CASSPRLASDNEQFF.

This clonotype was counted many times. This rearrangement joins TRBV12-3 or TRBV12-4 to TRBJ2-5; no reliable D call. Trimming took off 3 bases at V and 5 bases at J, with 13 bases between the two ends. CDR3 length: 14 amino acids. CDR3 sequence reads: CASSLARLEETQYF. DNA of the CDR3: TGTGCCAGCAGTTTGGCCAGGCTGGAGGAGACCCAGTACTTC.

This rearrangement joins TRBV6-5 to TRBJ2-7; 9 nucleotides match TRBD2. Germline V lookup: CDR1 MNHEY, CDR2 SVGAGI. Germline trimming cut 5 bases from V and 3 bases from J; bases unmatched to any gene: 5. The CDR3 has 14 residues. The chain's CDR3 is CASSRSGSGYEQYV. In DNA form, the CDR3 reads TGTGCCAGCAGTCGTAGCGGGAGTGGCTACGAGCAGTACGTC.

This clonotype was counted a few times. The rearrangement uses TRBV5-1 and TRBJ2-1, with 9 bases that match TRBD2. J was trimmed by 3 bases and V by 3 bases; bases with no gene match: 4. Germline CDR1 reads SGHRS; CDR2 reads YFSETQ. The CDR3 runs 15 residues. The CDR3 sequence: CASSSGLASYNEQFF. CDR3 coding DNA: TGCGCCAGCAGCTCGGGACTAGCCAGCTACAATGAGCAGTTCTTC.